This T cell receptor beta chain was found in a study of T cells in Graves' hyperthyroidism and ophthalmopathy. Trimming removed 10 bases from V and 0 bases from J, with 13 bases in between. The CDR3 has 14 residues. RNA transcripts provided the source from which TCR beta CDR3 regions were amplified. The study used the HTBI primer set for a first-round RT-PCR of the TCR CDR3. TCRdb passed the multiplex PCR reads through MiXCR, listing each CDR3 protein once. The sample records some 180,000 distinct CDR3 sequences, 17% being singletons. Sequenced: blood. This chain links TRBV12-3 or TRBV12-4 with TRBJ1-3, with a weak D call TRBD1 (5 bases). The sequence was collected from a woman in her forties or fifties with Graves' hyperthyroidism. The CDR3 nucleotides read TGTGCCAACTCAGGGACCCGCTCTGGAAACACCATATATTTT. This encodes CANSGTRSGNTIYF.